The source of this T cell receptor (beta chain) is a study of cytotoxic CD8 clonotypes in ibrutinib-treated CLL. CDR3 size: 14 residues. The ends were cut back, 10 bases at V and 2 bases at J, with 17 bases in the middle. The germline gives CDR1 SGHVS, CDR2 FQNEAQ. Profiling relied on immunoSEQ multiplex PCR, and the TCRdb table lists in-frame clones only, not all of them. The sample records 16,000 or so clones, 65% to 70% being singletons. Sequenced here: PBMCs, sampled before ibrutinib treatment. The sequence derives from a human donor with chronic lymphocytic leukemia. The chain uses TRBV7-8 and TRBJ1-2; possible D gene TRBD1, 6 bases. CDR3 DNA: TGTGCCACCGGGGGGCAGGGAGGGAACTATGGCTACACCTTC. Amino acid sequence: CATGGQGGNYGYTF.